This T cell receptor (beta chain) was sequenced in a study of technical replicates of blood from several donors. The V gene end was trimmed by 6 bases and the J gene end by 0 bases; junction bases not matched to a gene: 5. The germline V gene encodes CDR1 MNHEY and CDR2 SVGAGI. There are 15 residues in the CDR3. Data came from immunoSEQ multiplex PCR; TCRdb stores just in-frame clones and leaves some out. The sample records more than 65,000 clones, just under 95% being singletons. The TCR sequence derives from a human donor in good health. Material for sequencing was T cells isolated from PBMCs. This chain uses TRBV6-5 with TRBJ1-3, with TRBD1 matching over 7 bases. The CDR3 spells CASRARTGSGNTIYF. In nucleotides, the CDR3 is TGTGCCAGCAGAGCTCGGACAGGCTCTGGAAACACCATATATTTT.